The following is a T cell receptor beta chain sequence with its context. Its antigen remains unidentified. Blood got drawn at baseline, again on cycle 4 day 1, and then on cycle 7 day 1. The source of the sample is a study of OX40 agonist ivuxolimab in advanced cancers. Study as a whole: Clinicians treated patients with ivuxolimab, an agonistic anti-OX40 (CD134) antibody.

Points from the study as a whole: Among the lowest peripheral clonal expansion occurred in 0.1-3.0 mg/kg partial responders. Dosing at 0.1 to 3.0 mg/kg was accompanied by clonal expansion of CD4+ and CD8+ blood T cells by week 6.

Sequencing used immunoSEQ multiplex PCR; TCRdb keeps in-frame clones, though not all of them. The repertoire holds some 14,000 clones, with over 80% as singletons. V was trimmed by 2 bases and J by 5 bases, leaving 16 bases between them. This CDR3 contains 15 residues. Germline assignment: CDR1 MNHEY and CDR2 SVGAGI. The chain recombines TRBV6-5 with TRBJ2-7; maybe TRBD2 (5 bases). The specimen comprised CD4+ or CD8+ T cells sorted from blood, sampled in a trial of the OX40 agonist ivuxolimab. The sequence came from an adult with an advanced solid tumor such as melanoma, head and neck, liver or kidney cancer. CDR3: CASSYLGGHGDEQYF. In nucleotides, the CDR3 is TGTGCCAGCAGTTACCTAGGCGGGCACGGTGACGAGCAGTACTTC.